This passage covers 17 T cell receptor beta chains from one sample sequenced in a study of Ad26.COV2.S vaccination and SARS-CoV-2 variants. Sequencing used immunoSEQ multiplex PCR; TCRdb keeps in-frame clones, though not all of them. The data hold 300,000 to 450,000 clones, with roughly nine tenths observed a single time. The sample in question was peripheral blood, obtained after recovery from COVID-19. These TCRs come from a human donor who had recovered from COVID-19.

This chain connects TRBV6-5 to TRBJ2-1; D is unclear. From germline, CDR1 is MNHEY and CDR2 SVGAGI. The CDR3 has 11 residues. The V gene lost 8 bases and the J gene lost 8 bases, with 10 bases spanning the gap. The CDR3 region is CASSKRDEQFF. The CDR3 DNA is TGTGCCAGCTCCAAACGGGATGAGCAGTTCTTC.

Here the CDR3 reads CASSPIPNRGRSSYEQYF. The CDR3 DNA follows: TGTGCCAGCAGTCCAATACCAAACAGGGGCCGAAGCTCCTACGAGCAGTACTTC. The gene calls are TRBV27 and TRBJ2-7; 7 bases fit TRBD1. The CDR3 is made up of 18 amino acids. Germline CDR1 MNHEY, CDR2 SMNVEV (reference sequence). V shed 5 bases, J shed 0 bases, and the junction held 16 bases outside the gene matches.

The rearrangement links TRBV7-9 to TRBJ1-3; 7 bases are shared with TRBD1. Per the germline V gene, CDR1 is SEHNR and CDR2 is FQNEAQ (reference sequence). This CDR3 comprises 16 residues. The ends lost 4 bases at V and 2 bases at J; junction bases unmatched: 8. The CDR3 bases are TGTGCCAGCAGCTACACCCAGGGGGGGACTGGAAACACCATATATTTT. This codes for CASSYTQGGTGNTIYF.

The V gene is TRBV29-1, the J gene TRBJ1-1, with 7 positions matching TRBD1. Germline V gene data show CDR1 as SQVTM and CDR2 as ANQGSEA. V lost 4 bases, J lost 0 bases, and 5 bases stayed unmatched. The CDR3 covers 14 residues. In DNA, the CDR3 is TGCAGCGTTGTCCAGGGGGAAATGAACACTGAAGCTTTCTTT. This gives the protein CSVVQGEMNTEAFF.

The chain joins TRBV5-1 to TRBJ2-7; TRBD1 matches at 10 bases. Germline loops: CDR1 SGHRS, CDR2 YFSETQ. Germline trimming cut 3 bases from V and 2 bases from J; bases unmatched to any gene: 5. The CDR3 runs to 15 residues. The CDR3 sequence is CASSSGTGATYEQYF. The CDR3 DNA is TGCGCCAGCAGCTCCGGGACAGGGGCGACCTACGAGCAGTACTTC.

The chain uses TRBV19 and TRBJ1-5; 8 nucleotides align to TRBD1. Germline values: CDR1 LNHDA, CDR2 SQIVND (reference sequence). The CDR3 extends over 15 amino acids. Trimming took 5 bases from V and 4 from J; bases not matched to a gene: 7. The CDR3 region has the DNA TGTGCCAGTAGTCAAGGGACAGGCGGAAATCAGCCCCAGCATTTT. Translation: CASSQGTGGNQPQHF.

The chain employs TRBV6-1 and TRBJ2-1, with 10 bases identical to TRBD2. The CDR3 has 16 residues. Germline loops: CDR1 MNHNS, CDR2 SASEGT. V trimming: 2 bases; J trimming: 5 bases; junction bases outside the gene matches: 6. This chain's CDR3 is CASSEWPSGGNNEQFF. CDR3 bases: TGTGCCAGCAGTGAATGGCCTAGCGGGGGTAACAATGAGCAGTTCTTC.

This clone was counted a single time. J is TRBJ2-1 and V is TRBV24-1; 9 positions match TRBD2. From germline, CDR1 is KGHDR and CDR2 SFDVKD. After removal of 3 bases from V and 7 bases from J, the junction contained 6 bases not matched to a gene. The CDR3 is 15 amino acids. This CDR3 is CATSDRRGGENEQFF. The CDR3, as DNA: TGTGCCACCAGTGATAGGCGGGGGGGCGAGAATGAGCAGTTCTTC.

The chain recombines TRBV11-2 with TRBJ2-5; a possible D gene is TRBD1 (5 bases). The CDR3 consists of 14 residues. Germline V lookup: CDR1 SGHAT, CDR2 FQNNGV. Trimming removed 5 bases at V and 0 bases at J, with 10 bases between. CDR3 in DNA: TGTGCCAGCAGCACCCGACAGTACCAAGAGACCCAGTACTTC. Translated, it gives CASSTRQYQETQYF.

CDR3 protein: CASSPGDSSYSNQPQHF. Written as DNA, the CDR3 is TGTGCCAGCAGCCCTGGGGACAGCTCTTATAGCAATCAGCCCCAGCATTTT. The chain carries TRBV9 and TRBJ1-5, with 7 nucleotides matching TRBD1. The CDR3 is 17 amino acids. Germline CDR1 SGDLS, CDR2 YYNGEE. Trimming took 4 bases from V and 0 from J; bases not matched to a gene: 10.

This sequence joins TRBV9 and TRBJ2-1; 12 bases line up with TRBD2. Germline CDR1 reads SGDLS; CDR2 reads YYNGEE. V was pared by 4 bases and J by 10 bases, with 9 bases of the junction left unmatched. The CDR3 has 15 amino acids. The CDR3 reads CASSPSGGASVEQFF. In nucleotides, the CDR3 is TGTGCCAGCAGCCCTAGCGGGGGGGCCTCGGTAGAGCAGTTCTTC.

To note about this clone: Within the sample, other DNA sequences also encode this same CDR3. The chain has TRBV5-1 and TRBJ2-3; TRBD2 might be the D (5 bases). V was cut by 1 base and J by 3 bases, with 12 bases left in between. This CDR3 is built from 15 residues. In germline, CDR1 is SGHRS, CDR2 YFSETQ. CDR3 protein: CASSLTGGPTDTQYF. CDR3 coding DNA: TGCGCCAGCAGCTTGACGGGCGGGCCGACAGATACGCAGTATTTT.

This sequence joins TRBV6-5 and TRBJ1-5; no clear D. From germline, CDR1 is MNHEY and CDR2 SVGAGI. The ends were cut back, 3 bases at V and 7 bases at J, with 13 bases in the middle. The CDR3 has 14 residues. CDR3 sequence: CASSYRNRGQPQHF. The CDR3 bases are TGTGCCAGCAGTTATCGAAACCGCGGGCAGCCCCAGCATTTT.

This chain joins TRBV4-2 and TRBJ1-4; D perhaps matches TRBD1 (5 bases). Between the trimmed V and J ends, which lost 0 bases and 7 bases, there was a span of 12 bases. The CDR3 is 15 residues long. Looked up from germline, CDR1 is LGHNA and CDR2 is YNFKEQ. CDR3 residues: CASSQDPRGGEKLFF. CDR3 nucleotides: TGTGCCAGCAGCCAAGATCCCCGGGGGGGTGAAAAACTGTTTTTT.

This chain links TRBV19 with TRBJ1-6; D uncertain. The CDR3 runs 14 residues. Trimming left V 2 bases short and J 6 bases short, with 8 bases between. CDR1 is LNHDA, CDR2 SQIVND, per germline (reference sequence). The CDR3 DNA is TGTGCCAGTAGTATATTAGACCCTAATTCACCCCTCCACTTT. Translating it yields CASSILDPNSPLHF.

The rearrangement joins TRBV7-9 to TRBJ1-1; D remains unclear. Germline V lookup: CDR1 SEHNR, CDR2 FQNEAQ (reference sequence). The CDR3 sequence is 14 residues long. Trimming cost V 1 base and J 3 bases, with 9 bases left between them. The CDR3 region is CASSLEWADTEAFF. The CDR3 region has the DNA TGTGCCAGCAGCTTAGAGTGGGCGGACACTGAAGCTTTCTTT.

The rearrangement joins TRBV7-8 to TRBJ2-7; TRBD1 agrees at 7 bases. Germline-derived CDR1 and CDR2 are SGHVS and FQNEAQ. The CDR3 is 15 residues long. V was clipped by 5 bases and J by 0 bases; unmatched bases: 7. The DNA of the CDR3 is TGTGCCAGCAGCCCCTTGACAGGGAGCTCCTACGAGCAGTACTTC. It yields the protein CASSPLTGSSYEQYF.